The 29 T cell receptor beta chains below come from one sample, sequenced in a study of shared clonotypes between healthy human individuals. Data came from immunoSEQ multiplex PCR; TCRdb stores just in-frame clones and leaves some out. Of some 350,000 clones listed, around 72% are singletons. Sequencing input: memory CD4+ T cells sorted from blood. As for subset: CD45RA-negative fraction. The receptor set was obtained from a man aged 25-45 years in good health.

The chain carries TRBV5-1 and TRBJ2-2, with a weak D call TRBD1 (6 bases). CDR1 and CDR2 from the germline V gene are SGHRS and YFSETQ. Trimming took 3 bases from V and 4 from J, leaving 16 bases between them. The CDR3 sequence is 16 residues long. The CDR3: CASSSQGMGATGELFF. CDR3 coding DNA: TGCGCCAGCAGCTCCCAAGGAATGGGGGCCACCGGGGAGCTGTTTTTT.

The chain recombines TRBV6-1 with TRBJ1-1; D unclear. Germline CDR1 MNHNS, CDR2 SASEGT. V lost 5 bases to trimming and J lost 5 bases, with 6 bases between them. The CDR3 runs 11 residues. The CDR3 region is CASSLRTEAFF. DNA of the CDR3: TGTGCCAGCAGTCTCCGGACTGAAGCTTTCTTT.

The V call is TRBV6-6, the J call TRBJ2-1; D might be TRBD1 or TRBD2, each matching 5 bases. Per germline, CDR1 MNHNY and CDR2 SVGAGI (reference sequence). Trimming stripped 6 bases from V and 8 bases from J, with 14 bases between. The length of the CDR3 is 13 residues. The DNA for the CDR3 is TGTGCCAGCAGGTCCGGGGCTATTGATGAGCAGTTCTTC. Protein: CASRSGAIDEQFF.

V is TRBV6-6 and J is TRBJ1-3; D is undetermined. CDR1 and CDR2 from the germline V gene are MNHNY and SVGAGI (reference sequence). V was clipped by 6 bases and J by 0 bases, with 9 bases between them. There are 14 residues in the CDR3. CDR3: CASRDSSSGNTIYF. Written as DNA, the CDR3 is TGTGCCAGCAGAGACTCGAGCTCTGGAAACACCATATATTTT.

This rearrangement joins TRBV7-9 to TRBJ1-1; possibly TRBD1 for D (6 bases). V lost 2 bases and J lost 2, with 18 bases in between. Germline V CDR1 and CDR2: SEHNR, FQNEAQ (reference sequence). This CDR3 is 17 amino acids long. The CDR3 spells CASSLSARGRRNTEAFF. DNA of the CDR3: TGTGCCAGCAGCTTATCGGCCCGGGGGCGCAGAAACACTGAAGCTTTCTTT.

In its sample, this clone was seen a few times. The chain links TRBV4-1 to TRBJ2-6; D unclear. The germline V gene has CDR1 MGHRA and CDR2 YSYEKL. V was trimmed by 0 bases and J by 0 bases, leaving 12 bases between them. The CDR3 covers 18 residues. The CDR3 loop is CASSQDRERLSGANVLTF. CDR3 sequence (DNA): TGCGCCAGCAGCCAAGATAGGGAAAGGCTCTCTGGGGCCAACGTCCTGACTTTC.

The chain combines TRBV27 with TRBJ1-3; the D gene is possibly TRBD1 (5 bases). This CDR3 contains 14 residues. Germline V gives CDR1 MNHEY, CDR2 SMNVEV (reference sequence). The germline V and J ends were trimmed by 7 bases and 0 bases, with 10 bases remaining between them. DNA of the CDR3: TGTGCCAGCAAGCCCGGGACCTCTGGAAACACCATATATTTT. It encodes CASKPGTSGNTIYF.

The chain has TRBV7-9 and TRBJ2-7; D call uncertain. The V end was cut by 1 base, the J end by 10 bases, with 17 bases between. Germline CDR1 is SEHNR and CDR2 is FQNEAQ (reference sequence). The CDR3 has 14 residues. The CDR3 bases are TGTGCCAGCAGCTTAGATGCCAGCTCCCCTAGTCAGTACTTC. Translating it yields CASSLDASSPSQYF.

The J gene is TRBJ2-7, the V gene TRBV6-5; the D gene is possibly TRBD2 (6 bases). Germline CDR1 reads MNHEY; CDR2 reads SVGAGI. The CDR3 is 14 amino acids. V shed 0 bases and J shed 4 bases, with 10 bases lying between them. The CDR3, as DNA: TGTGCCAGCAGTTACTCGGAGGGACGGTACGAGCAGTACTTC. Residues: CASSYSEGRYEQYF.

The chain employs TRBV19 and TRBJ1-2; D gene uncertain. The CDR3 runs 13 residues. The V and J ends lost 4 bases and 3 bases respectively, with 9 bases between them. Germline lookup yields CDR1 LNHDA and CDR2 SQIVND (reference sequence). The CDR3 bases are TGTGCCAGTAGTACGCTATATGACTATGGCTACACCTTC. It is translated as CASSTLYDYGYTF. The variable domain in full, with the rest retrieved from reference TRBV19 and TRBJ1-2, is DGGITQSPKYLFRKEGQNVTLSCEQNLNHDAMYWYRQDPGQGLRLIYYSQIVNDFQKGDIAEGYSVSREKKESFPLTVTSAQKNPTAFYLCASSTLYDYGYTFGSGTRLTVV.

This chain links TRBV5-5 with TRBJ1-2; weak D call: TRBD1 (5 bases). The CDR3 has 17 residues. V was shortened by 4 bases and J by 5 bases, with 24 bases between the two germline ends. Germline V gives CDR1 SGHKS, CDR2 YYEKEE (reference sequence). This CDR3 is CASSPTGLLLGGYGYTF. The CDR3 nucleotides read TGTGCCAGCAGCCCGACCGGTCTACTTCTGGGGGGGTATGGCTACACCTTC.

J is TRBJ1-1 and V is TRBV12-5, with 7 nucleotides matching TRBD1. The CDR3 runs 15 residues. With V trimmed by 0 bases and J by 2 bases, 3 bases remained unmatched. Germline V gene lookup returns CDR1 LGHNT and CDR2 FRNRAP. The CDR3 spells CASGLVTGRNTEAFF. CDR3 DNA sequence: TGTGCTAGTGGTTTGGTGACAGGGCGAAACACTGAAGCTTTCTTT. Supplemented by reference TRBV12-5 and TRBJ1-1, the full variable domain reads DARVTQTPRHKVTEMGQEVTMRCQPILGHNTVFWYRQTMMQGLELLAYFRNRAPLDDSGMPKDRFSAEMPDATLATLKIQPSEPRDSAVYFCASGLVTGRNTEAFFGQGTRLTVV.

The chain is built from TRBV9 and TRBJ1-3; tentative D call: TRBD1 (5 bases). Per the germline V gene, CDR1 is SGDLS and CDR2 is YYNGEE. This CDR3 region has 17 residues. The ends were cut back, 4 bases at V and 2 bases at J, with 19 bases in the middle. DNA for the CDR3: TGTGCCAGCAGCCCAAGCGGGACTGCCGCGGCTGGAAACACCATATATTTT. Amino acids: CASSPSGTAAAGNTIYF.

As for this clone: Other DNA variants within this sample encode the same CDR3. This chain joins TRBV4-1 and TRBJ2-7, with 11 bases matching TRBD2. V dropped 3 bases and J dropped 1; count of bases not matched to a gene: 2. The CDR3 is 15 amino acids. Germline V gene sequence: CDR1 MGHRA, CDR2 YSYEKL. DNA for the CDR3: TGCGCCAGCAGCCAGCTAGCGGGAGGATCCTACGAGCAGTACTTC. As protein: CASSQLAGGSYEQYF.

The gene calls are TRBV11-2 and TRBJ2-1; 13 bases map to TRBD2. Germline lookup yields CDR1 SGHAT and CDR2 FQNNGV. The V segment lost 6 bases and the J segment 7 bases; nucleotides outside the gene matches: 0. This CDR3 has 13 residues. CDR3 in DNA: TGTGCCAGCAGGACTAGCGGGAGGAATGAGCAGTTCTTC. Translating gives CASRTSGRNEQFF.

The DNA of the CDR3 is TGTGCCAGCAGTGAGAGTGCAGGAGGTAGCAATCAGCCCCAGCATTTT. This gives the protein CASSESAGGSNQPQHF. The rearrangement uses TRBV25-1 and TRBJ1-5; no clear D gene. With 3 bases removed from V and 0 bases from J, the gap between germline ends came to 12 bases. Germline CDR1 is MGHDK and CDR2 is SYGVNS. The CDR3 is made up of 16 amino acids.

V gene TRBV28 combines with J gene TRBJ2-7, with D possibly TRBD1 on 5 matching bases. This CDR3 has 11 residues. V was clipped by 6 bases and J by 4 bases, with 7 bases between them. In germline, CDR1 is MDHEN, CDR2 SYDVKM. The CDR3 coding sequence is TGTGCCAGCAGACGACAGTACGAGCAGTACTTC. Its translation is CASRRQYEQYF.

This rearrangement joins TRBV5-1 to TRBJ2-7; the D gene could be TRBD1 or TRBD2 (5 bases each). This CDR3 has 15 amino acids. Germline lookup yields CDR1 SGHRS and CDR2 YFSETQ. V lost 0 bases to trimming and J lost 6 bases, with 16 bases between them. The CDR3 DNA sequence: TGCGCCAGCAGCTTGGGGGGGAACGAGGACTTCGAGCAGTACTTC. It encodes CASSLGGNEDFEQYF. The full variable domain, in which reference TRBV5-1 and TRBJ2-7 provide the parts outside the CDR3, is KAGVTQTPRYLIKTRGQQVTLSCSPISGHRSVSWYQQTPGQGLQFLFEYFSETQRNKGNFPGRFSGRQFSNSRSEMNVSTLELGDSALYLCASSLGGNEDFEQYFGPGTRLTVT.

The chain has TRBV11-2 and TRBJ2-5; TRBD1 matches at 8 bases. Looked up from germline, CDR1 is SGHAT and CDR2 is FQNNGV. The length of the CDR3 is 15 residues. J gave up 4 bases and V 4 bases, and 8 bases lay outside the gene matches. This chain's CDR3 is CASSYIQGVLETQYF. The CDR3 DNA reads TGTGCCAGCAGCTATATACAGGGGGTTCTAGAGACCCAGTACTTC.

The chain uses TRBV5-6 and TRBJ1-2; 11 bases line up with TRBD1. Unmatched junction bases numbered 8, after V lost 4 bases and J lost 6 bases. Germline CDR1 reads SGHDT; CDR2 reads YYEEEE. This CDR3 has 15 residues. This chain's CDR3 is CASSPSRTGGHGYTF. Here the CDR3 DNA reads TGTGCCAGCAGCCCTTCAAGGACAGGGGGCCATGGCTACACCTTC.

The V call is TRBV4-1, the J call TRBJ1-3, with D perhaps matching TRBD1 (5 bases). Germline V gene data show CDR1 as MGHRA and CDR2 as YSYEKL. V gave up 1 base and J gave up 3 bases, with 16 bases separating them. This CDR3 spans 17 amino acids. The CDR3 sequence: CASSQGGGREIGNTIYF. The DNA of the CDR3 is TGCGCCAGCAGCCAAGGGGGCGGCAGGGAAATTGGAAACACCATATATTTT.

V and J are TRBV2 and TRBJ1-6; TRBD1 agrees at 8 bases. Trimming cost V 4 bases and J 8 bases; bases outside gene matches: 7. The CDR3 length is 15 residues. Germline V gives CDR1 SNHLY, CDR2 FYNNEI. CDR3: CASSGRTGTYSPLHF. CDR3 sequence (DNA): TGTGCCAGCAGTGGGAGGACAGGGACGTATTCACCCCTCCACTTT.

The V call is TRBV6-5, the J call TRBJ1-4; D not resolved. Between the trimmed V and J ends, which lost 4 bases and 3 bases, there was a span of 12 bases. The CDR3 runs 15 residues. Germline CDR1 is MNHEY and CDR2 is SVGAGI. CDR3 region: CASSSGVLPNEKLFF. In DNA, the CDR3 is TGTGCCAGCAGTTCCGGTGTGCTTCCTAATGAAAAACTGTTTTTT.

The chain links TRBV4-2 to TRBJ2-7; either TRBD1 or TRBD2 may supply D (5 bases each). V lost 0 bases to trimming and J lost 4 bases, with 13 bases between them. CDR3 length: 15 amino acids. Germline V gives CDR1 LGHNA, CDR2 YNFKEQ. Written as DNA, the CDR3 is TGTGCCAGCAGCCAAGATGCCGGGGACGGGTACGAGCAGTACTTC. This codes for CASSQDAGDGYEQYF.

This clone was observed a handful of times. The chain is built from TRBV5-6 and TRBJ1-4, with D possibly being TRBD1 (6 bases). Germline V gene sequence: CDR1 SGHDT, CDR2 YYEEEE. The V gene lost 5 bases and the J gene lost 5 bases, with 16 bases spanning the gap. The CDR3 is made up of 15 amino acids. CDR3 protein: CASSQRTGPNEKLFF. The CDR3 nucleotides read TGTGCCAGCAGTCAACGAACAGGGCCCAATGAAAAACTGTTTTTT.

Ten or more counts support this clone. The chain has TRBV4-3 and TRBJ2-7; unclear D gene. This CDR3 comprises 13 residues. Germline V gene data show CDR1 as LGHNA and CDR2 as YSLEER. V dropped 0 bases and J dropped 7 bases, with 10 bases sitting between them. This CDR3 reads CASSQELGREQYF. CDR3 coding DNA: TGCGCCAGCAGCCAAGAGTTGGGAAGGGAGCAGTACTTC.

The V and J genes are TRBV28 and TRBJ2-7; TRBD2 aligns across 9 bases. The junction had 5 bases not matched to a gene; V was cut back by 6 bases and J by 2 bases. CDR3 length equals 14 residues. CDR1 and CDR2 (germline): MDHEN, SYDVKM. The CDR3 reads CASRTSGRAYEQYF. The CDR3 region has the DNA TGTGCCAGCAGGACTAGCGGTCGGGCCTACGAGCAGTACTTC.

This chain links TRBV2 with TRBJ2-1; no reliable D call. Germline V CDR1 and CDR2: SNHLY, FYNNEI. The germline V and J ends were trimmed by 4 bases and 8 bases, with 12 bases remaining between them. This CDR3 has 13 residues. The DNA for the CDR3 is TGTGCCAGCAGTGTTACCCAACGAGATGAGCAGTTCTTC. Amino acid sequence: CASSVTQRDEQFF.

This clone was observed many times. CDR3: CASRGSSLGNEQFF. The CDR3 DNA sequence: TGTGCCAGCAGGGGGAGTTCTTTGGGCAATGAGCAGTTCTTC. The rearrangement uses TRBV6-6 and TRBJ2-1; tentatively, D is TRBD2 (5 bases). This CDR3 spans 14 amino acids. Trimming removed 6 bases from V and 6 bases from J, with 15 bases in between. Germline CDR1 and CDR2: MNHNY and SVGAGI (reference sequence).